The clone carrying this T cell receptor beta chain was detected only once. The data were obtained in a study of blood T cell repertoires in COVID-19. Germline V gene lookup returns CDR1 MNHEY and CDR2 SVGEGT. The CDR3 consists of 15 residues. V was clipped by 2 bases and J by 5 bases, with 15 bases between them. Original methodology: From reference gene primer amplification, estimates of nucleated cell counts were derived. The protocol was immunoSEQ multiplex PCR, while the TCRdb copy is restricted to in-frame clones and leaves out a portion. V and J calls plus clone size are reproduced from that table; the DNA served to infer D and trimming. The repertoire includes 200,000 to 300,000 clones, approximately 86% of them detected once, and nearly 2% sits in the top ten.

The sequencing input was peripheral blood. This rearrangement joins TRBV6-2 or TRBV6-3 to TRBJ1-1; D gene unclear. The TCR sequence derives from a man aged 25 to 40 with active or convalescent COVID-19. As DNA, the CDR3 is TGTGCCAGCAGTTACGGCGGGATAAGGCGGACTGAAGCTTTCTTT. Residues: CASSYGGIRRTEAFF.